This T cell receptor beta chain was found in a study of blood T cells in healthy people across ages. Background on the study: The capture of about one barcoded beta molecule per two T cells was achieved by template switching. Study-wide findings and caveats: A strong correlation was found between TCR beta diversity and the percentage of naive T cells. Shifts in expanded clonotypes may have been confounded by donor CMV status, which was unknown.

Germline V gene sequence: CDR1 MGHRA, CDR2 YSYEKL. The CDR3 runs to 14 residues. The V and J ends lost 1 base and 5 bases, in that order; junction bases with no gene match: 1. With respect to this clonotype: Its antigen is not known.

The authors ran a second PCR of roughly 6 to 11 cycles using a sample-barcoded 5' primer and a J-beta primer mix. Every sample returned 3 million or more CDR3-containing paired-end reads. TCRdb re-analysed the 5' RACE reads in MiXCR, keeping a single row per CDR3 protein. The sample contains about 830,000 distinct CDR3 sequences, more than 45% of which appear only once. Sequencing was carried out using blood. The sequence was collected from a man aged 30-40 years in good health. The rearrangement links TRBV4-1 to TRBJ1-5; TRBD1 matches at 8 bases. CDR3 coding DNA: TGCGCCAGCAGCCAAGCGGACAGGGATCAGCCCCAGCATTTT. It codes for CASSQADRDQPQHF.